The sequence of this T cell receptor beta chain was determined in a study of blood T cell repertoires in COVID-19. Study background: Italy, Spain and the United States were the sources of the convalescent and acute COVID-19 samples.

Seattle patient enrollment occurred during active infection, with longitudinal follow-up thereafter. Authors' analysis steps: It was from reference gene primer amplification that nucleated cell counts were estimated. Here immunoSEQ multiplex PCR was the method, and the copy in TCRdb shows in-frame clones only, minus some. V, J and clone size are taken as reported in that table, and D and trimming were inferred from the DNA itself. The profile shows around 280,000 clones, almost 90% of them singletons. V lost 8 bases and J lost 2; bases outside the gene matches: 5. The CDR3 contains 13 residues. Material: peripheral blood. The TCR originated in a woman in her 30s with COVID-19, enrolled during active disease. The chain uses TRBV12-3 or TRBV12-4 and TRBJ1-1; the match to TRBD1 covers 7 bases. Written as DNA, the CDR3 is TGTGCCAGCGAGCGACAGGGAAACACTGAAGCTTTCTTT. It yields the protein CASERQGNTEAFF.